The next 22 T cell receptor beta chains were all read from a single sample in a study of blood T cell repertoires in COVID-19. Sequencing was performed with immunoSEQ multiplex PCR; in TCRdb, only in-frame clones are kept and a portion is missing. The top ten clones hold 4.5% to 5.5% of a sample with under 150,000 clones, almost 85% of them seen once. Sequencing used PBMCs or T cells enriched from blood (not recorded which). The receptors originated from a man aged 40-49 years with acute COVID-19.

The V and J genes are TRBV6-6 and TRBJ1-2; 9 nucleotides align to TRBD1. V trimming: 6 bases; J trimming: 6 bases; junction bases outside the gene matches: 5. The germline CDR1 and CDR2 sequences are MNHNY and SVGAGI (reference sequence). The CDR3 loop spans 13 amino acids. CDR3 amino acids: CASRPGTGNGYTF. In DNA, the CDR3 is TGTGCCAGCAGACCCGGGACAGGGAATGGCTACACCTTC.

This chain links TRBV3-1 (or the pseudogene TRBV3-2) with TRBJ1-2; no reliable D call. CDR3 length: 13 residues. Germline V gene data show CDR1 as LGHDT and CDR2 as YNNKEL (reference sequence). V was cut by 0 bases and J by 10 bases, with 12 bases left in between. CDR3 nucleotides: TGTGCCAGCAGCCAAGATCGATACGGGTCCTACACCTTC. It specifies CASSQDRYGSYTF.

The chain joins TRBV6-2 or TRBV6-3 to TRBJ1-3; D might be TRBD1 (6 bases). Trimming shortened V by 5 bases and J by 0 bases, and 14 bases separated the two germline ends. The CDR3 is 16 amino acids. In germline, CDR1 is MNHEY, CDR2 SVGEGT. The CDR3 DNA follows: TGTGCCAGCAGTACGACCCAGGGGATCTCTGGAAACACCATATATTTT. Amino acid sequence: CASSTTQGISGNTIYF.

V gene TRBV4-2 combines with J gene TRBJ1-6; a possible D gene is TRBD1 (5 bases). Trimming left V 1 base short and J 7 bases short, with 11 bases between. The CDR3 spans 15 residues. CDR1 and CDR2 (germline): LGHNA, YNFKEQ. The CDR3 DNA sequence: TGTGCCAGCAGCCAAGGAGCGGGACTAAATTCACCCCTCCACTTT. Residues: CASSQGAGLNSPLHF.

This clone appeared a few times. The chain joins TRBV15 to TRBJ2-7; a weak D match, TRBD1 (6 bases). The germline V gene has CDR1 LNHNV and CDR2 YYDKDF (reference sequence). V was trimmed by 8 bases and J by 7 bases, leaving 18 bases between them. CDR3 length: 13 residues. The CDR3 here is CATSIVRGGEQYF. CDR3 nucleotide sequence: TGTGCCACCTCGATAGTGAGAGGGGGAGAGCAGTACTTC.

The CDR3 bases are TGTGCCAGCAGCTCCTGGACAGGGCCGGATGAGCAGTTCTTC. Translating it yields CASSSWTGPDEQFF. The chain uses TRBV7-2 and TRBJ2-1; 8 bases map to TRBD1. Germline CDR1 and CDR2: SGHTA and FQGNSA. The CDR3 is 14 residues long. V shed 4 bases and J 8 bases; nucleotides not matched to a gene: 7.

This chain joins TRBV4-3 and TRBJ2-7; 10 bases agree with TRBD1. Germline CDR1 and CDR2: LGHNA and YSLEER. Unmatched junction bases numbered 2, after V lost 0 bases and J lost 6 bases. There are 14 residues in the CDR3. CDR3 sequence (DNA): TGCGCCAGCAGCCAAGAGGGGACAGGGGTCGAGCAGTACTTC. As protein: CASSQEGTGVEQYF.

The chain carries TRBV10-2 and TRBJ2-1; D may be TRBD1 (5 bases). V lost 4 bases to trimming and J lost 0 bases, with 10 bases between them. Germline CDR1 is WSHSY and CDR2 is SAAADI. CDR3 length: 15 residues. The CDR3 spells CASSAQDSSYNEQFF. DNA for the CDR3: TGCGCCAGCAGTGCCCAAGACAGCTCCTACAATGAGCAGTTCTTC.

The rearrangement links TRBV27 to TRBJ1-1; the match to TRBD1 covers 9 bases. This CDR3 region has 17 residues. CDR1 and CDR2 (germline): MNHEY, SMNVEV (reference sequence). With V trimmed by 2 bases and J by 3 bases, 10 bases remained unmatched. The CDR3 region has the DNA TGTGCCAGCAGTTTACTCAAGGACAGGGGAAGGGACACTGAAGCTTTCTTT. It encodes CASSLLKDRGRDTEAFF.

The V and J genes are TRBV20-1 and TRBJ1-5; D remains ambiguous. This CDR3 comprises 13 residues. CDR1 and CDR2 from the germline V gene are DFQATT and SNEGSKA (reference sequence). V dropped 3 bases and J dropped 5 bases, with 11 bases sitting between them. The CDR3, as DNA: TGCAGTGCTAGTGGCCTGAGGGATCAGCCCCAGCATTTT. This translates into CSASGLRDQPQHF.

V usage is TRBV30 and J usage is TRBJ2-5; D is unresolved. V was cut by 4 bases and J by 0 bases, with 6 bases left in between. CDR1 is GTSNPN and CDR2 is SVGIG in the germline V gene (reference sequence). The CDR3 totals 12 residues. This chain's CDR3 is CAWMGNQETQYF. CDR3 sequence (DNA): TGTGCCTGGATGGGCAACCAAGAGACCCAGTACTTC. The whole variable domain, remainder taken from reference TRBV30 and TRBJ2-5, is SQTIHQWPATLVQPVGSPLSLECTVEGTSNPNLYWYRQAAGRGLQLLFYSVGIGQISSEVPQNLSASRPQDRQFILSSKKLLLSDSGFYLCAWMGNQETQYFGPGTRLLVL.

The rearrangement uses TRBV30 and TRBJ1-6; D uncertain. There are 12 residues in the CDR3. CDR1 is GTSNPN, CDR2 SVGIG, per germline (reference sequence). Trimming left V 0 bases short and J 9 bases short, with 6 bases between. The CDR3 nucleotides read TGTGCCTGGAGTGTTTTCAGTTCACCCCTCCACTTT. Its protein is CAWSVFSSPLHF.

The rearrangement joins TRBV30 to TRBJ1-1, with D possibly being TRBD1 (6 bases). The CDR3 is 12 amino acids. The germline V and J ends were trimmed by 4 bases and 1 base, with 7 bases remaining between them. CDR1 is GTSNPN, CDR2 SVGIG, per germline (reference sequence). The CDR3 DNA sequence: TGTGCCTGGACGGACAGGAACACTGAAGCTTTCTTT. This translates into CAWTDRNTEAFF.

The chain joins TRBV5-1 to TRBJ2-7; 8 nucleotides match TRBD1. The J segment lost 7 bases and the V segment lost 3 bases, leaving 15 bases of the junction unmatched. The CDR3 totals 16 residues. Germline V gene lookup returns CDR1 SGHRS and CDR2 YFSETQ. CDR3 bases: TGCGCCAGCAGCTCCCCCGGACAGGGTCGAGGAGGTGAGCAGTACTTC. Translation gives CASSSPGQGRGGEQYF.

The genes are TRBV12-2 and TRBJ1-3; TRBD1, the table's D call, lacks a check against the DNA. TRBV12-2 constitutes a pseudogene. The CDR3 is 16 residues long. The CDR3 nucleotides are TGTGCAAGTCGCTTAGAAAAGGGGAAAAGTGGAAACACCATATATTTT. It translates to CASRLEKGKSGNTIYF.

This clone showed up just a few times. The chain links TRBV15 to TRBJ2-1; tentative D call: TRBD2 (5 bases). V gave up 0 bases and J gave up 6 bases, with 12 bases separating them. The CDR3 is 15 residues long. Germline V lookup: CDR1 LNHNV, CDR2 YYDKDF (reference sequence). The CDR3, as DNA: TGTGCCACCAGCAGAGAAGGCCGCGGGTCCAATGAGCAGTTCTTC. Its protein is CATSREGRGSNEQFF. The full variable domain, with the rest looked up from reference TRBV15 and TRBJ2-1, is DAMVIQNPRYQVTQFGKPVTLSCSQTLNHNVMYWYQQKSSQAPKLLFHYYDKDFNNEADTPDNFQSRRPNTSFCFLDIRSPGLGDTAMYLCATSREGRGSNEQFFGPGTRLTVL.

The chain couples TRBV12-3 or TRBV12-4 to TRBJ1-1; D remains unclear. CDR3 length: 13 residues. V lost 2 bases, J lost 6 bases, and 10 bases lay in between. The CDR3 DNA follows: TGTGCCAGCAGTTTATCGGGAAGCGCTGAAGCTTTCTTT. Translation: CASSLSGSAEAFF.

DNA for the CDR3: TGCAGCGTTTTCAAGACTACCAGCTACAATGAGCAGTTCTTC. This translates into CSVFKTTSYNEQFF. The chain recombines TRBV29-1 with TRBJ2-1; D is possibly TRBD2 (5 bases). Germline assignment: CDR1 SQVTM and CDR2 ANQGSEA. The CDR3 has 14 residues. V dropped 5 bases and J dropped 3 bases, with 14 bases sitting between them.

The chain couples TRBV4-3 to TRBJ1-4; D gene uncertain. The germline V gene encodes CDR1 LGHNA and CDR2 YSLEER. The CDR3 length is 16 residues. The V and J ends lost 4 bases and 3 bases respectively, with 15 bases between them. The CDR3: CASSLGAQQSNEKLFF. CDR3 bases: TGCGCCAGCAGCCTTGGTGCACAGCAGTCTAATGAAAAACTGTTTTTT.

Written as DNA, the CDR3 is TGTGCCAGCAGCTTTAGCGGGGCCTACGAGCAGTACTTC. Its translation: CASSFSGAYEQYF. J is TRBJ2-7 and V is TRBV11-3; 8 bases map to TRBD2. Trimming at V came to 3 bases and at J to 2 bases, leaving 0 bases not matched to a gene. Looked up from germline, CDR1 is SGHNT and CDR2 is YENEEA. This CDR3 comprises 13 residues.

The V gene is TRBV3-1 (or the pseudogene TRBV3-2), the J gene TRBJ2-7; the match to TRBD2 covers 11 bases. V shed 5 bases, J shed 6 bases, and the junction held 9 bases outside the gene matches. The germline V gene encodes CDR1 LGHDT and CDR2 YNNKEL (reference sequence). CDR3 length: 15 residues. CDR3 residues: CASSTLAGELGEQYF. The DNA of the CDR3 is TGTGCCAGCAGCACACTAGCGGGAGAGTTGGGCGAGCAGTACTTC.

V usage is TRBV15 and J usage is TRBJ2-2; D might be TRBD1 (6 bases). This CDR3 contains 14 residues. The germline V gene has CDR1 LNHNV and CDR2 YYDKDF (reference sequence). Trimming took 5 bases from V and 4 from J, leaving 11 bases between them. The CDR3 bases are TGTGCCACCAGCTTTGGACAGCGCACCGGGGAGCTGTTTTTT. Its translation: CATSFGQRTGELFF.